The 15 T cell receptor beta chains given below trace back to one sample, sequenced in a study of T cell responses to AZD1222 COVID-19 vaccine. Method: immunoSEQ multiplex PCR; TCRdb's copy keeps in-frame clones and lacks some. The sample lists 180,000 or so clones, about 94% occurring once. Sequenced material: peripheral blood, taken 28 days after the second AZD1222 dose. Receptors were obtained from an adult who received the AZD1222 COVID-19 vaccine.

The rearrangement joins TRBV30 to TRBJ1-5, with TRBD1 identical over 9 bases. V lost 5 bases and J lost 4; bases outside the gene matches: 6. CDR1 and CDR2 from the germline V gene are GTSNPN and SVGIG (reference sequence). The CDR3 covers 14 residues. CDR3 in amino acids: CAWGTGRGNQPQHF. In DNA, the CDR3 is TGTGCCTGGGGGACAGGGAGGGGTAATCAGCCCCAGCATTTT.

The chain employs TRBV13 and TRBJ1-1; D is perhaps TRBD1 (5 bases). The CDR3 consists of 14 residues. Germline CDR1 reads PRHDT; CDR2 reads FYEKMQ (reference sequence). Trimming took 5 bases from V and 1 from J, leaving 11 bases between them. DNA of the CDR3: TGTGCCAGCAGCATACGCCAGGGGAACACTGAAGCTTTCTTT. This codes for CASSIRQGNTEAFF. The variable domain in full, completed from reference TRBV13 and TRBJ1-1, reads AAGVIQSPRHLIKEKRETATLKCYPIPRHDTVYWYQQGPGQDPQFLISFYEKMQSDKGSIPDRFSAQQFSDYHSELNMSSLELGDSALYFCASSIRQGNTEAFFGQGTRLTVV.

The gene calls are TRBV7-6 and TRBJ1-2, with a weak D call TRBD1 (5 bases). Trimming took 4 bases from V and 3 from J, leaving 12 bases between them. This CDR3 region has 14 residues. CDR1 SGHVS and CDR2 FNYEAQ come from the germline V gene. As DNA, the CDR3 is TGTGCCAGCAGCTCCCCAGGGTCGGACTATGGCTACACCTTC. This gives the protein CASSSPGSDYGYTF.

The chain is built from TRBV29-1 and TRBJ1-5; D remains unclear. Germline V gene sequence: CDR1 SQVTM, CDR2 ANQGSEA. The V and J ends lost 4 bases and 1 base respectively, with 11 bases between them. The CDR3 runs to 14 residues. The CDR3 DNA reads TGCAGCGTTGGGGGAGACGGAAGCAATCAGCCCCAGCATTTT. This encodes CSVGGDGSNQPQHF. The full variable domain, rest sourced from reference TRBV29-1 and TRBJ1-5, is SAVISQKPSRDICQRGTSLTIQCQVDSQVTMMFWYRQQPGQSLTLIATANQGSEATYESGFVIDKFPISRPNLTFSTLTVSNMSPEDSSIYLCSVGGDGSNQPQHFGDGTRLSIL.

The DNA for the CDR3 is TGTGCCAGCAGCCTTTCCACAGGGGGCGCGAGTGAAAAACTGTTTTTT. Translated: CASSLSTGGASEKLFF. The chain joins TRBV3-1 (or the pseudogene TRBV3-2) to TRBJ1-4, with 9 bases aligning to TRBD1. V shed 4 bases and J 7 bases; nucleotides not matched to a gene: 10. Germline V gene lookup returns CDR1 LGHDT and CDR2 YNNKEL (reference sequence). The CDR3 runs 16 residues.

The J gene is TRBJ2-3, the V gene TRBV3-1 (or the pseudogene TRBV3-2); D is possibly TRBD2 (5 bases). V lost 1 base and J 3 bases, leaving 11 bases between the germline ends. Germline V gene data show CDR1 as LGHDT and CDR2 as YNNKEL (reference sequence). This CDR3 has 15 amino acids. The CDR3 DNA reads TGTGCCAGCAGCCAAGGGGGAGAGCGGACAGATACGCAGTATTTT. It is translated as CASSQGGERTDTQYF.

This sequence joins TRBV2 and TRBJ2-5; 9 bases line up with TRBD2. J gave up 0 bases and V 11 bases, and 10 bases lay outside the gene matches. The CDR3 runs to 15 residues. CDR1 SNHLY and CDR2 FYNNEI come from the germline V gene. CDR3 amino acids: CAHQASGGYQETQYF. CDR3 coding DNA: TGTGCCCACCAGGCCAGCGGGGGGTACCAAGAGACCCAGTACTTC. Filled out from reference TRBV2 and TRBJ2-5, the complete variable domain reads EPEVTQTPSHQVTQMGQEVILRCVPISNHLYFYWYRQILGQKVEFLVSFYNNEISEKSEIFDDQFSVERPDGSNFTLKIRSTKLEDSAMYFCAHQASGGYQETQYFGPGTRLLVL.

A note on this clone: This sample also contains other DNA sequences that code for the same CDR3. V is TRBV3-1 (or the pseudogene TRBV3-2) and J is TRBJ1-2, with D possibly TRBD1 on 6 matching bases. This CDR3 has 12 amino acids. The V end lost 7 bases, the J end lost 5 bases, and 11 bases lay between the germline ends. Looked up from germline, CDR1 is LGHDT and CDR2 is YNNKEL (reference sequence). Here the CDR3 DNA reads TGTGCCAGCACCTCAACAGGGTATGGCTACACCTTC. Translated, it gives CASTSTGYGYTF.

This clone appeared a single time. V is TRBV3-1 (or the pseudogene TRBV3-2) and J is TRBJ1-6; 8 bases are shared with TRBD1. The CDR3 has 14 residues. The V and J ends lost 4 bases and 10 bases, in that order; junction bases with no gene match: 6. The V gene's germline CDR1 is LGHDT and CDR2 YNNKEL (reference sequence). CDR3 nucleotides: TGTGCCAGCAGCCTCAGGGGGCAGTTCTCACCCCTCCACTTT. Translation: CASSLRGQFSPLHF.

CDR3: CAISTGNEQFF. DNA of the CDR3: TGTGCCATCAGCACGGGAAATGAGCAGTTCTTC. The chain joins TRBV10-3 to TRBJ2-1, with D maybe TRBD2 (5 bases). Trimming left V 6 bases short and J 7 bases short, with 7 bases between. This CDR3 comprises 11 residues. Per germline, CDR1 ENHRY and CDR2 SYGVKD.

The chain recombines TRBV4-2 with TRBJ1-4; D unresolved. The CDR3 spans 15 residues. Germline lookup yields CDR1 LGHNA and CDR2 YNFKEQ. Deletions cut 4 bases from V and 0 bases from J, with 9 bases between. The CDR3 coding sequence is TGTGCCAGCAGCCGTCCAGACGCAACTAATGAAAAACTGTTTTTT. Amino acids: CASSRPDATNEKLFF.

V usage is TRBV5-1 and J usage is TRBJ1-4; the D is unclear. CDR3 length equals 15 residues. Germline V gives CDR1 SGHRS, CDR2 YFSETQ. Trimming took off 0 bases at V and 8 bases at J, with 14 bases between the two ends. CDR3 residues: CASSLGRQMREKLFF. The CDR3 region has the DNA TGCGCCAGCAGCTTGGGGCGCCAAATGAGAGAAAAACTGTTTTTT.

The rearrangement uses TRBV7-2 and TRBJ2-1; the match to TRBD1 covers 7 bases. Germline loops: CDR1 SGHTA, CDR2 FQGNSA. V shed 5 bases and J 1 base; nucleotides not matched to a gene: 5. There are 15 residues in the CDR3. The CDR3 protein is CASSNDRASYNEQFF. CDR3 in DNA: TGTGCCAGCAGCAATGACAGGGCTTCCTACAATGAGCAGTTCTTC.

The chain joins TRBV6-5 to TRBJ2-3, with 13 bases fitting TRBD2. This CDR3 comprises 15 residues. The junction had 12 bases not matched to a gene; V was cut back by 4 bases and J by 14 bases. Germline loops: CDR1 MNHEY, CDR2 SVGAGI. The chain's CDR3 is CASSSPTSGGPGSYF. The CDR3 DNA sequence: TGTGCCAGCAGTTCCCCGACTAGCGGGGGGCCCGGCTCGTATTTT.

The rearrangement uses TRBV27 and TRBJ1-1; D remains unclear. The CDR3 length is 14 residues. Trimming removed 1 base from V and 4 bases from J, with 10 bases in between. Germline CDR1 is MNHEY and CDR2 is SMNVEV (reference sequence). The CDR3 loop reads CASSLWSGGTEAFF. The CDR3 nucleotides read TGTGCCAGCAGTTTATGGTCCGGAGGCACTGAAGCTTTCTTT.